This T cell receptor (beta chain) was recorded in a study of T cell changes during pregnancy in multiple sclerosis. Germline CDR1 and CDR2: LNHDA and SQIVND (reference sequence). Losses at the gene ends were 3 bases for V and 8 bases for J; bases not matched to a gene: 7. This CDR3 has 15 residues. Here immunoSEQ multiplex PCR was the method, and the copy in TCRdb shows in-frame clones only, minus some. In the table there are about 58,000 clones, roughly nine tenths of which are singletons. V gene TRBV19 combines with J gene TRBJ1-6, with 7 bases matching TRBD1. Sequencing was performed on CD4+ T cells from peripheral blood mononuclear cells, taken after pregnancy. The clonotype originates from a female donor in good health, enrolled as a control in a pregnancy study. This CDR3 is CASSIPGGGYSPLHF. The CDR3 DNA follows: TGTGCCAGTAGTATCCCAGGGGGAGGATATTCACCCCTCCACTTT. Complete variable domain (other parts from reference TRBV19 and TRBJ1-6): DGGITQSPKYLFRKEGQNVTLSCEQNLNHDAMYWYRQDPGQGLRLIYYSQIVNDFQKGDIAEGYSVSREKKESFPLTVTSAQKNPTAFYLCASSIPGGGYSPLHFGNGTRLTVT.